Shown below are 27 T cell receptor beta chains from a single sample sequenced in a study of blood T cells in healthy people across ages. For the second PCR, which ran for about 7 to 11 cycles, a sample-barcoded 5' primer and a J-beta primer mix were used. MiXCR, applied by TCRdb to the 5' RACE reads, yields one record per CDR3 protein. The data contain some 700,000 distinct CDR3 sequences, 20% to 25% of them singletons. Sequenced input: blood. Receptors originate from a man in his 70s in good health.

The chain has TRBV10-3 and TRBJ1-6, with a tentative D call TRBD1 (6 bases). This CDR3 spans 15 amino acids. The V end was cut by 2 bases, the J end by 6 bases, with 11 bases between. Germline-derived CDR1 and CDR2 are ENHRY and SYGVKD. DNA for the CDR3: TGTGCCATCAGTGAGACGGACAGATCTAATTCACCCCTCCACTTT. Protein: CAISETDRSNSPLHF.

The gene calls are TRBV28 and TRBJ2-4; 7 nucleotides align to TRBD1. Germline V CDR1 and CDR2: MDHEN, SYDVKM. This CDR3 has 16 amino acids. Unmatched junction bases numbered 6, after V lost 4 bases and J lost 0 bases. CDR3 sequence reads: CASSYRTGIAKNIQYF. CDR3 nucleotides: TGTGCCAGCAGTTACCGGACAGGAATAGCCAAAAACATTCAGTACTTC. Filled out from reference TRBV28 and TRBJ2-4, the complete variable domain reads DVKVTQSSRYLVKRTGEKVFLECVQDMDHENMFWYRQDPGLGLRLIYFSYDVKMKEKGDIPEGYSVSREKKERFSLILESASTNQTSMYLCASSYRTGIAKNIQYFGAGTRLSVL.

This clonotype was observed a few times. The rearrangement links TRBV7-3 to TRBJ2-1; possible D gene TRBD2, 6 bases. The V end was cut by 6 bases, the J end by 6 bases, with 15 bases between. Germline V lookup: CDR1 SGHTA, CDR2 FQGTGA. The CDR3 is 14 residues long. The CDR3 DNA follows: TGTGCCAGCAGAATTGGTACTAGCAGCAATGAGCAGTTCTTC. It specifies CASRIGTSSNEQFF.

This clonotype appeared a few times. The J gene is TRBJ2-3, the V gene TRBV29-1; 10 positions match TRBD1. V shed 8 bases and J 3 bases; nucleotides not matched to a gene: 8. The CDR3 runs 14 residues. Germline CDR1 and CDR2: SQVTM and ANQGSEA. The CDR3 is CSLSTGGMTDTQYF. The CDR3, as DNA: TGCAGCCTTTCGACAGGGGGCATGACAGATACGCAGTATTTT.

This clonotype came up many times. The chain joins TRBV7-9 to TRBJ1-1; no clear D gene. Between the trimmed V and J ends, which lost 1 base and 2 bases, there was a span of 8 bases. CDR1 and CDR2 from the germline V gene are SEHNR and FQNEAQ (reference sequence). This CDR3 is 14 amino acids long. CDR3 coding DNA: TGTGCCAGCAGCTTAGAGTCCGTAAACACTGAAGCTTTCTTT. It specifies CASSLESVNTEAFF. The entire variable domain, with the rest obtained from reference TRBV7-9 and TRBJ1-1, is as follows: DTGVSQNPRHKITKRGQNVTFRCDPISEHNRLYWYRQTLGQGPEFLTYFQNEAQLEKSRLLSDRFSAERPKGSFSTLEIQRTEQGDSAMYLCASSLESVNTEAFFGQGTRLTVV.

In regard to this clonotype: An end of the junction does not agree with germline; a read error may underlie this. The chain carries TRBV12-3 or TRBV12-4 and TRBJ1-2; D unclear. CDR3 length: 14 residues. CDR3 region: CASRRELDGYGYTF. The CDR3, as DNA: TGTGCAAGCAGGAGGGAATTGGACGGCTATGGCTACACCTTC.

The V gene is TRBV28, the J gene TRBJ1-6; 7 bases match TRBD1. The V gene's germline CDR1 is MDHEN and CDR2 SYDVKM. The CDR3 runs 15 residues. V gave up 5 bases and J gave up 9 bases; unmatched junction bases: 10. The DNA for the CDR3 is TGTGCCAGCAGTCCCGGGGACAGTAGGGGTTCACCCCTCCACTTT. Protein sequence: CASSPGDSRGSPLHF.

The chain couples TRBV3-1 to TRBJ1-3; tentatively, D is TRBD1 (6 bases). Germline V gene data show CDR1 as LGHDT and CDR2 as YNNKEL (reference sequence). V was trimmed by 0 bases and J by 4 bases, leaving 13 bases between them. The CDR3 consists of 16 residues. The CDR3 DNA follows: TGTGCCAGCAGCCAAGATTGGGGGGGCATCGGAAACACCATATATTTT. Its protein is CASSQDWGGIGNTIYF.

The CDR3 region has the DNA TGTGCCAGCAGCTCCACAGGTCGCGGCCCTGAAGCTTTCTTT. Translating it yields CASSSTGRGPEAFF. The rearrangement links TRBV7-9 to TRBJ1-1; D is perhaps TRBD1 (5 bases). The V and J ends lost 4 bases and 6 bases respectively, with 15 bases between them. This CDR3 is built from 14 residues. CDR1 SEHNR and CDR2 FQNEAQ come from the germline V gene (reference sequence).

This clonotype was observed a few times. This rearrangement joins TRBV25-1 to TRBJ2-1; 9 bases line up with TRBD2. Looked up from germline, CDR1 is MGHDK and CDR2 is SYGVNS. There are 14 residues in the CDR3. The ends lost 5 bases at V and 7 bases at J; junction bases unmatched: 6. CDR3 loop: CASSFAGGPNEQFF. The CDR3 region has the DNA TGTGCCAGCAGTTTCGCGGGAGGGCCTAATGAGCAGTTCTTC.

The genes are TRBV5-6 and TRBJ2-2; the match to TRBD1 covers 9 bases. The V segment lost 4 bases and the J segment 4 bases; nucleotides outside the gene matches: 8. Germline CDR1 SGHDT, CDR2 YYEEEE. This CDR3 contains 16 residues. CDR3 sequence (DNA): TGTGCCAGCAGCCCCGGACAGGGGATGTTCACCGGGGAGCTGTTTTTT. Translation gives CASSPGQGMFTGELFF.

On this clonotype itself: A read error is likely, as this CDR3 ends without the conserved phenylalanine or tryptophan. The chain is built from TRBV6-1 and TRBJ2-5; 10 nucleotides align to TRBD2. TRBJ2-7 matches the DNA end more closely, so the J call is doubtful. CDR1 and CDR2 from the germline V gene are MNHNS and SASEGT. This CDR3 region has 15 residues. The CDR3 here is CASSERSSGSYEQYL. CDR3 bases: TGTGCCAGCAGTGAACGGTCTAGCGGGAGTTACGAGCAGTACCTC.

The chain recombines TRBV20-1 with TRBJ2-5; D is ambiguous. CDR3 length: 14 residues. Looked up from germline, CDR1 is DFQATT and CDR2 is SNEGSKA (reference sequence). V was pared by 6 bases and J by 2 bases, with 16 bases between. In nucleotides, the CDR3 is TGCAGTGCGCCTGCCCCGCGAATACAAGAGACCCAGTACTTC. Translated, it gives CSAPAPRIQETQYF.

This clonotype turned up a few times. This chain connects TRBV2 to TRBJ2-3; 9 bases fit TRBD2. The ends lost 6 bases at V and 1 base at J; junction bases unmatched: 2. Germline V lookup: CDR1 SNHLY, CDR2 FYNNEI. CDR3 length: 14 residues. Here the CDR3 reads CASRWTSGTDTQYF. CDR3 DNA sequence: TGTGCCAGCAGATGGACTAGCGGCACAGATACGCAGTATTTT.

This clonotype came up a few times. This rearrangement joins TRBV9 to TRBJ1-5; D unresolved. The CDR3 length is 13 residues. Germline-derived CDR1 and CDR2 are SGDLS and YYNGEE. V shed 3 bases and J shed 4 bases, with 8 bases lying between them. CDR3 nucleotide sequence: TGTGCCAGCAGCGGTGCACTAAATCAGCCCCAGCATTTT. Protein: CASSGALNQPQHF.

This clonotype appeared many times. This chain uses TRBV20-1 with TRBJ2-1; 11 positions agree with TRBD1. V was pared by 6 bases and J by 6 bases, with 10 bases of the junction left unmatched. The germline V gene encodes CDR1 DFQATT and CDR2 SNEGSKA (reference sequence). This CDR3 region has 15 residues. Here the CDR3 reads CSAQPRTGGSNEQFF. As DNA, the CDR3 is TGCAGTGCCCAACCCAGGACAGGGGGCTCCAATGAGCAGTTCTTC.

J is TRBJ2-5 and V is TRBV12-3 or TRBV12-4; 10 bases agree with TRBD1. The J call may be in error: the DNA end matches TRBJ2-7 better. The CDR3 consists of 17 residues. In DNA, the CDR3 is TGTGCCAGCAGTTCATCCACCGGGACAGGGGTTCCGTACGAGCAGTACTTC. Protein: CASSSSTGTGVPYEQYF.

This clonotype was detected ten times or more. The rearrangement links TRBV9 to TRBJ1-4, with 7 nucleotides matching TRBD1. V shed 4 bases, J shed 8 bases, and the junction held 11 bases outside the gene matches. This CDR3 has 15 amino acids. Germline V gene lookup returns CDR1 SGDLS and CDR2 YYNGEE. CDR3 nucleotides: TGTGCCAGCAGCCCACACGACAGGGCGGTAGAAAAACTGTTTTTT. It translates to CASSPHDRAVEKLFF.

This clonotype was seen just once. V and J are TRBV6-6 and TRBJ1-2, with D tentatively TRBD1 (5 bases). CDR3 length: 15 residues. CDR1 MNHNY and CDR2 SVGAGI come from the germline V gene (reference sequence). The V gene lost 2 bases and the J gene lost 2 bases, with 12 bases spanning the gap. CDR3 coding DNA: TGTGCCAGCAGTTACGGAGTTTGGGGGAACTATGGCTACACCTTC. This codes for CASSYGVWGNYGYTF.

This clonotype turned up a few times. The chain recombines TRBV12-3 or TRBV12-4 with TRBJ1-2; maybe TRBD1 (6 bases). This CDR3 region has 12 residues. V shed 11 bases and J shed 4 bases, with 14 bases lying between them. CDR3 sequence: CASATGFYGYTF. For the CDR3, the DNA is TGTGCCTCCGCGACAGGCTTCTATGGCTACACCTTC.

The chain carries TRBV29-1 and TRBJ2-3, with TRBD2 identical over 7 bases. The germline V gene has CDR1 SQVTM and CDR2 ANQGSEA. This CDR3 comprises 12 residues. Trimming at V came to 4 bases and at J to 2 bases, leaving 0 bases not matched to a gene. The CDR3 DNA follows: TGCAGCGTTGGACTAGCCACAGATACGCAGTATTTT. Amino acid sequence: CSVGLATDTQYF.

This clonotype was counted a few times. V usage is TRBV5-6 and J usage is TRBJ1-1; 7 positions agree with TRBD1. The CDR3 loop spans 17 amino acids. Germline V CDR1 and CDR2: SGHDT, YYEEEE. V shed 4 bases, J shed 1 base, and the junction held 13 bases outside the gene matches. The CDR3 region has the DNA TGTGCCAGCAGCGGAGGGGACAGCCCACTCCAGAACACTGAAGCTTTCTTT. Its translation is CASSGGDSPLQNTEAFF.

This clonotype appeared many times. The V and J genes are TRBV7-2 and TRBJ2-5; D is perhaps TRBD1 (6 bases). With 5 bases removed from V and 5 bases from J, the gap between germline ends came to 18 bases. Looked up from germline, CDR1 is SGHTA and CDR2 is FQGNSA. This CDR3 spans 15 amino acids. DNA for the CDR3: TGTGCCAGCAGCGAATCTCCACAGGGTGTGGAGACCCAGTACTTC. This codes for CASSESPQGVETQYF.

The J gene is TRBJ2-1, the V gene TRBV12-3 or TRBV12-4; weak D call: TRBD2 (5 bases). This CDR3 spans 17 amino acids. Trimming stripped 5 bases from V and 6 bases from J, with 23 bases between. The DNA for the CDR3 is TGTGCCAGCAGTCCCAAGGGATCTACTAGACGGTTCAATGAGCAGTTCTTC. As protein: CASSPKGSTRRFNEQFF.

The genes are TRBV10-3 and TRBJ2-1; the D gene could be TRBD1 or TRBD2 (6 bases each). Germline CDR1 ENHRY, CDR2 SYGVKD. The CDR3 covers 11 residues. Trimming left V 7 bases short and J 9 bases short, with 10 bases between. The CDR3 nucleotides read TGTGCCATCAAGGGGGGTGGTGAGCAGTTCTTC. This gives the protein CAIKGGGEQFF.

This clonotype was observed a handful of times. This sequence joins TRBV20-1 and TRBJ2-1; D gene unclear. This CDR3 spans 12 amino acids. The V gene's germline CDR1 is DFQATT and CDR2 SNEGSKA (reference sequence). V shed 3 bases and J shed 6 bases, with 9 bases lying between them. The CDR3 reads CSASPDTNEQFF. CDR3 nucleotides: TGCAGTGCTAGCCCAGATACCAATGAGCAGTTCTTC.

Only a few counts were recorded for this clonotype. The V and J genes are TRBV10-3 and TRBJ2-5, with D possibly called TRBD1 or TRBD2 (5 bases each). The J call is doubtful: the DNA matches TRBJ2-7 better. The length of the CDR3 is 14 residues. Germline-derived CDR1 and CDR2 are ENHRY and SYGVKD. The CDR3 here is CAIRERGDLAEQYF. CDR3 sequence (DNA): TGTGCCATCAGGGAGAGGGGCGACCTCGCCGAGCAGTACTTC.